This TCR beta chain was recorded in a study of T cell repertoires in cytomegalovirus infection (dated by TCRdb to about 2019). In the study overall: Peptide stimulations targeted recently identified HLA-C-restricted CMV epitopes, whose presentation resists viral immunomodulation, together with well-studied HLA-B-restricted epitopes. Because public TCR beta signatures pointed to carriage of CMV infection together with the matching HLA type, the HLA type of each donor mattered for the analysis. Summary of the overall study and its limitations: In both this cohort and an independent approximately 370-donor cohort, the cumulative frequency of public TCR beta family members distinguished carriers of CMV infection plus the relevant HLA type. The ex vivo response was dominated by HLA-C-restricted CMV-specific TCR beta clonotypes, which also provided the single most frequent clonotype in two of eight donors.

The CDR3, cysteine through phenylalanine, is 16 amino acids long. The entry retains the CDR3 DNA only, 48 bases that are in frame from base 1. CDR1 and CDR2 (LNHDA, SQIVND) derive from the germline V gene (reference sequence). V is shortened by 5 bases, J by 4 bases, and the region joining them spans 18 bases. A note on this clonotype: Its antigen is currently not known. Base qualities are not recorded, but no much larger clone differs from it by a single base.

The treatment or condition label, read with the paper, signifies: in vitro stimulation with specific CMV peptide epitopes to enrich CMV-specific T cells. Sequenced on an Illumina HiSeq 1500. The public reads were run again by TCRdb, first through fastp at Q25 and then through MiXCR, and only productive beta chains were kept. Entries are consolidated by CDR3 protein sequence, retaining the most common genes and DNA. The sample yields some 500,000 distinct CDR3 sequences; around 35% were counted once. In total, the top ten clones hold 15% to 20% of the sample. The rearrangement joined TRBV19 to TRBJ1-5; too little of a D gene remains to name it. Sequencing used cultured PBMCs, obtained from culture after CMV antigen stimulation. The sequence was obtained from a human donor in good health (CMV status not recorded). Some clones in this sample may be carry-over from other donors' samples. For the CDR3, the sequence is CASSLGWADVNQPQHF. The DNA sequence is as follows: TGTGCCAGTAGTCTCGGATGGGCAGATGTGAATCAGCCCCAGCATTTT. Extended through the reference TRBV19 and TRBJ1-5 proteins, this CDR3 yields the full variable domain: DGGITQSPKYLFRKEGQNVTLSCEQNLNHDAMYWYRQDPGQGLRLIYYSQIVNDFQKGDIAEGYSVSREKKESFPLTVTSAQKNPTAFYLCASSLGWADVNQPQHFGDGTRLSIL.